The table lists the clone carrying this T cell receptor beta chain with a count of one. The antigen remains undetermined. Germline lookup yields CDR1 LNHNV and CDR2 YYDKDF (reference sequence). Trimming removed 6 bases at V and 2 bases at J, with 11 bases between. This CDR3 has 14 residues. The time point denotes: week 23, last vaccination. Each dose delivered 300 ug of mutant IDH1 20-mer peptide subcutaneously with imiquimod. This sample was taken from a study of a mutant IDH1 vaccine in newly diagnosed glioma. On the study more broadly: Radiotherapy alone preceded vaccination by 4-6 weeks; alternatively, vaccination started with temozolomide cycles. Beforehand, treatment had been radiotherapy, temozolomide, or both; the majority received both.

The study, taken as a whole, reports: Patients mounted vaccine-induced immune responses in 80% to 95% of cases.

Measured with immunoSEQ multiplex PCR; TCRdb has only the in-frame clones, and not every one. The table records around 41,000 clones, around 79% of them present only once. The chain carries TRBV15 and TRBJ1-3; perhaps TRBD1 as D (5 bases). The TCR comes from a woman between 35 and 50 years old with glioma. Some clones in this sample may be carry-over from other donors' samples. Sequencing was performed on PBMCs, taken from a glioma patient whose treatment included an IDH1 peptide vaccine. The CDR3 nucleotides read TGTGCCACCAGGCAACCAGGGCCTGGAAACACCATATATTTT. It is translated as CATRQPGPGNTIYF.